This T cell receptor beta chain was identified during a study of blood T cell repertoires in COVID-19. The overall study: Sites in the United States, Italy and Spain provided acute and convalescent COVID-19 samples. T cells, B-cell-depleted T cells, or PBMCs provided the cDNA or gDNA that served as material.

As processed by the authors: It was from reference gene primer amplification that nucleated cell counts were estimated. Assay: immunoSEQ multiplex PCR; the TCRdb copy retains only in-frame clones and omits some. V and J calls and clone size come straight from that table; D and trimming were deduced from the DNA. The table has over 95,000 clones, 85% seen once. The CDR3 is 15 residues long. Per germline, CDR1 SGHRS and CDR2 YFSETQ. The V end lost 2 bases, the J end lost 6 bases, and 17 bases lay between the germline ends. Seattle's enrolled individuals joined amid active infection and were then monitored longitudinally.

The receptor comes from a woman aged 60-75 years with COVID-19, enrolled during active disease. The rearrangement joins TRBV5-1 to TRBJ1-2, with TRBD1 as a possible D gene (5 bases). The specimen was peripheral blood. In nucleotides, the CDR3 is TGCGCCAGCAGCTTACAAAGTCCGGGACTGAATGGCTACACCTTC. Protein: CASSLQSPGLNGYTF.